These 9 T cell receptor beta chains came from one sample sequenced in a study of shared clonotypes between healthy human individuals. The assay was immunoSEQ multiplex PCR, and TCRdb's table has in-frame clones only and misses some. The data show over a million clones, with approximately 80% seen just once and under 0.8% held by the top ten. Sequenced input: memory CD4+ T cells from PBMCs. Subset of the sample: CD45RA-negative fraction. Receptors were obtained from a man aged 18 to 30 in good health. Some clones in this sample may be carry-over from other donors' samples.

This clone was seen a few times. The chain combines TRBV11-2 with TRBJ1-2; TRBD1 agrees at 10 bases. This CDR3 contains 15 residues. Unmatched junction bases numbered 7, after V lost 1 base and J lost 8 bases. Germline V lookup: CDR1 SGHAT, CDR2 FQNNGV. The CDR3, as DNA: TGTGCCAGCAGCTTAGGCGCCGGGACAGGGGTAGGCTACACCTTC. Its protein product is CASSLGAGTGVGYTF.

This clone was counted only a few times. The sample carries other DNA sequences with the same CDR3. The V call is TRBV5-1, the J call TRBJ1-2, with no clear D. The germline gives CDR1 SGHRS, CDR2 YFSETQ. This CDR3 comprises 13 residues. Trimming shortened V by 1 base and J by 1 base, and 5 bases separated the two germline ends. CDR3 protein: CASSLTVNYGYTF. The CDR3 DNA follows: TGCGCCAGCAGCTTGACAGTTAACTATGGCTACACCTTC.

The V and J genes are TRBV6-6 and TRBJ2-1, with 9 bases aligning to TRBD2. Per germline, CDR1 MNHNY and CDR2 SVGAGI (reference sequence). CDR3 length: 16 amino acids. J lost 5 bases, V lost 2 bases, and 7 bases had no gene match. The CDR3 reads CASSYAGGGEDNEQFF. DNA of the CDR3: TGTGCCAGCAGTTACGCGGGAGGGGGGGAGGACAATGAGCAGTTCTTC.

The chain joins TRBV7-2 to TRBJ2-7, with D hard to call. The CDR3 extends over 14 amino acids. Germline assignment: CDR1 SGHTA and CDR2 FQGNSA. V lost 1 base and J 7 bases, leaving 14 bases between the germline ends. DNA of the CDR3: TGTGCCAGCAGCTTAGGTGTGGGCCCCAGGGAGCAGTACTTC. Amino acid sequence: CASSLGVGPREQYF.

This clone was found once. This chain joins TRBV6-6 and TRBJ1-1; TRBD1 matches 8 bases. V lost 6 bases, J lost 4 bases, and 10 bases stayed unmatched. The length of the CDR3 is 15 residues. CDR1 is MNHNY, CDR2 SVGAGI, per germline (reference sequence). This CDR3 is CASRNLQGDGTEAFF. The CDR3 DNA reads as TGTGCCAGCAGGAACCTACAGGGGGATGGCACTGAAGCTTTCTTT.

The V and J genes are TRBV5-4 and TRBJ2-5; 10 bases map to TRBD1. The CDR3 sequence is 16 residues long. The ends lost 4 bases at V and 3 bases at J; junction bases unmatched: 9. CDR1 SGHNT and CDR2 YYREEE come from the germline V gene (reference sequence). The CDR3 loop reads CASSANSGTGEETQYF. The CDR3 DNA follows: TGTGCCAGCAGCGCCAACTCCGGGACAGGGGAAGAGACCCAGTACTTC.

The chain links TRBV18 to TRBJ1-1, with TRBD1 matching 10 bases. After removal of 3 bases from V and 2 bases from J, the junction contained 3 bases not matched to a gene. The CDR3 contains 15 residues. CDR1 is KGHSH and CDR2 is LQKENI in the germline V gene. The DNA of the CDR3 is TGTGCCAGCTCACCGGGACAGGGGAGCAACACTGAAGCTTTCTTT. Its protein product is CASSPGQGSNTEAFF.

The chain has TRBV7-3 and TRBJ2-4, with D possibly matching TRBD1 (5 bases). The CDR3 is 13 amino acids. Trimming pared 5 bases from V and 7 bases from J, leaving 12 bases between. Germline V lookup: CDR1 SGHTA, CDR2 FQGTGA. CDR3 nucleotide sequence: TGTGCCAGCAGCCCTGGCGCAGGGAACATTCAGTACTTC. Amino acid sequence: CASSPGAGNIQYF.

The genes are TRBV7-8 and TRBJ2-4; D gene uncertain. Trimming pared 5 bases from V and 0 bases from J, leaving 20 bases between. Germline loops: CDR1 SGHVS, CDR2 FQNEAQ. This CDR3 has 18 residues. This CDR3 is CASSQVMGRSLAKNIQYF. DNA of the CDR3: TGTGCCAGCAGCCAAGTGATGGGCCGCTCCTTAGCCAAAAACATTCAGTACTTC. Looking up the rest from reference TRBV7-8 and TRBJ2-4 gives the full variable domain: GAGVSQSPRYKVAKRGQDVALRCDPISGHVSLFWYQQALGQGPEFLTYFQNEAQLDKSGLPSDRFFAERPEGSVSTLKIQRTQQEDSAVYLCASSQVMGRSLAKNIQYFGAGTRLSVL.